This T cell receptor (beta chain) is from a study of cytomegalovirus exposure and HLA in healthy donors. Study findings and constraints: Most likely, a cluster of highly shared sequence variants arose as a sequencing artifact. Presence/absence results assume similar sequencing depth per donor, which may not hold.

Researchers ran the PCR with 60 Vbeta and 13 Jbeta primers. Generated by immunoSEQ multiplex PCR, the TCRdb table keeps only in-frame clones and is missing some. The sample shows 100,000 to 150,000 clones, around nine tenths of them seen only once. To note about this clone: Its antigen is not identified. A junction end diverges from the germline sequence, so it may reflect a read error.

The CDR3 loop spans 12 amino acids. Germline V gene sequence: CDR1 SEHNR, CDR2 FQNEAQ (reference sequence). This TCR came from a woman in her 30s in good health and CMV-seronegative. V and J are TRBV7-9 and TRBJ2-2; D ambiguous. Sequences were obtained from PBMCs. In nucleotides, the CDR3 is TGTTCCAGCAGCCCAAATCCCGGGGAGCTGTTTTTT. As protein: CSSSPNPGELFF.